This TCR beta chain was recorded in a study of HIV-infected patients and healthy controls. V dropped 2 bases and J dropped 0; count of bases not matched to a gene: 4. The CDR3 covers 14 residues. CDR1 is GTSNPN and CDR2 is SVGIG in the germline V gene (reference sequence). MiXCR, applied by TCRdb to the 5' RACE reads, yields one record per CDR3 protein. The repertoire holds almost 65,000 distinct CDR3 sequences, with roughly 19% as singletons. The V call is TRBV30, the J call TRBJ2-7, with 7 bases fitting TRBD1. Input material: CD4+ T cells from blood. This TCR derives from a human donor in good health. The CDR3 sequence: CAWSRDRASYEQYF. The CDR3 DNA sequence: TGTGCCTGGAGTAGAGACAGGGCCTCCTACGAGCAGTACTTC.